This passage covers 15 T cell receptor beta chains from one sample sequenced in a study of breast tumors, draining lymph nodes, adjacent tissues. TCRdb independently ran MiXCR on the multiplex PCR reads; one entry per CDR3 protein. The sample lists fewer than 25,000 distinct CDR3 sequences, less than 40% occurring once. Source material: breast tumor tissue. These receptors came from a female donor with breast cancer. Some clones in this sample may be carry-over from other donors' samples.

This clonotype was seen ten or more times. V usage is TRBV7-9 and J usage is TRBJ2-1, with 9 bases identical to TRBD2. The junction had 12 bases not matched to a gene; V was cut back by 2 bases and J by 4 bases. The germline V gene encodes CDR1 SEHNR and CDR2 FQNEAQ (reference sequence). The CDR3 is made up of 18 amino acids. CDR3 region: CASSLFGGLAGKYNEQFF. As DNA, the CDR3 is TGTGCCAGCAGCTTATTCGGCGGGCTAGCGGGAAAGTACAATGAGCAGTTCTTC.

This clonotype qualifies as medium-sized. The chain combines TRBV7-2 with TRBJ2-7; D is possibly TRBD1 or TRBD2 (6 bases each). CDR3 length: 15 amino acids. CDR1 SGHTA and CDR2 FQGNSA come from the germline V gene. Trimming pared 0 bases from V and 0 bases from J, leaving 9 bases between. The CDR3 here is CASSLARGLSYEQYF. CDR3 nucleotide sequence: TGTGCCAGCAGCTTAGCCAGGGGACTCTCCTACGAGCAGTACTTC.

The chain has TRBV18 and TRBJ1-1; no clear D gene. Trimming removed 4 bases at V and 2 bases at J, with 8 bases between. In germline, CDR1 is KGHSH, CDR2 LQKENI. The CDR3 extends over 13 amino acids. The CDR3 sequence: CASSLSGNTEAFF. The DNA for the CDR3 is TGTGCCAGCTCACTGAGCGGCAACACTGAAGCTTTCTTT.

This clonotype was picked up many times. CDR3 DNA: TGTGCCAGCAGCTTAGTGAACGGGCCCCAGCATTTT. Translating it yields CASSLVNGPQHF. The chain combines TRBV11-2 with TRBJ1-5, with no clear D. Germline V CDR1 and CDR2: SGHAT, FQNNGV. There are 12 residues in the CDR3. Trimming took 1 base from V and 9 from J, leaving 7 bases between them.

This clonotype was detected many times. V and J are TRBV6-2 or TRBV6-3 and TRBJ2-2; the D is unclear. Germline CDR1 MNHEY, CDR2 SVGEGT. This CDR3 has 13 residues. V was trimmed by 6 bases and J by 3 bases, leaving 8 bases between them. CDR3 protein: CASSGQDTGELFF. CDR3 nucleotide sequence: TGTGCCAGCAGCGGCCAGGACACCGGGGAGCTGTTTTTT.

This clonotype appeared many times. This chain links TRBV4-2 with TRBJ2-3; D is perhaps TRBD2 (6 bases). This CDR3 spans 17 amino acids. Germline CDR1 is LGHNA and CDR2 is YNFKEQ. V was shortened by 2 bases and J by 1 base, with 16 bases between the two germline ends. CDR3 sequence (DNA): TGTGCCAGCAGCCAACGAGGAGGGAGCGGTCGCACAGATACGCAGTATTTT. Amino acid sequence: CASSQRGGSGRTDTQYF.

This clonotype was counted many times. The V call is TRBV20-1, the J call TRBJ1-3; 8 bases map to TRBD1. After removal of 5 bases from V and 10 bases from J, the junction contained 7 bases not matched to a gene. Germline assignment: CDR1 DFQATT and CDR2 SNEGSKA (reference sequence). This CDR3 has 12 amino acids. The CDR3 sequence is CSAPGQGVTIYF. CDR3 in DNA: TGCAGTGCTCCCGGACAGGGAGTTACCATATATTTT.

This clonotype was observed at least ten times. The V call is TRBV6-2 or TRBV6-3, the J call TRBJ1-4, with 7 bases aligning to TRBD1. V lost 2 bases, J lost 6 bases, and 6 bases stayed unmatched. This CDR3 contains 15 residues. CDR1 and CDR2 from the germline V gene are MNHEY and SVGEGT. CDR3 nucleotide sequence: TGTGCCAGCAGTTACCCACAGGGGAGGGATGAAAAACTGTTTTTT. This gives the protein CASSYPQGRDEKLFF.

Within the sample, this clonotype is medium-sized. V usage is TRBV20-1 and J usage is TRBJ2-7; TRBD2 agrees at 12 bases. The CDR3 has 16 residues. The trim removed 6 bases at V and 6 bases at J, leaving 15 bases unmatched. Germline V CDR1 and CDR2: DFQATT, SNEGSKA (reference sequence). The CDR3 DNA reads TGCAGTGCCGTGGGGACTAGCGGGCCCCTCCCACCCGAGCAGTACTTC. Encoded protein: CSAVGTSGPLPPEQYF.

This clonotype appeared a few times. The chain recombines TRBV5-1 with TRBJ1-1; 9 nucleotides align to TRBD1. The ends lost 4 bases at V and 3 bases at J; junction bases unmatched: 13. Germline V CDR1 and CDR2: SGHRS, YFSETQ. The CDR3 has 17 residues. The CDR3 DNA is TGCGCCAGCAGCCCCCGGGACAGGGAGTTTAGGGACACTGAAGCTTTCTTT. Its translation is CASSPRDREFRDTEAFF. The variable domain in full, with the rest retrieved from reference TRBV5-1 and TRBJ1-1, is KAGVTQTPRYLIKTRGQQVTLSCSPISGHRSVSWYQQTPGQGLQFLFEYFSETQRNKGNFPGRFSGRQFSNSRSEMNVSTLELGDSALYLCASSPRDREFRDTEAFFGQGTRLTVV.

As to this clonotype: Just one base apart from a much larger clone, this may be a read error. CDR3 coding DNA: TGCGCCAGCAGCTTGTCTAACTACAATGAGCGGTTCTTC. Translated: CASSLSNYNERFF. The V call is TRBV5-1, the J call TRBJ2-1; D uncertain. The CDR3 is 13 amino acids. Germline values: CDR1 SGHRS, CDR2 YFSETQ.

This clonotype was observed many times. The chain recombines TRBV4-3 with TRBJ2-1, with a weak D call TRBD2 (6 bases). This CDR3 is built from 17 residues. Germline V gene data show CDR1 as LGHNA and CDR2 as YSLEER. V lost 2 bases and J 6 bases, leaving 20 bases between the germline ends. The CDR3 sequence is CASSQHPGLPSRNEQFF. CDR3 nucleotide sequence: TGCGCCAGCAGCCAACACCCGGGACTCCCTTCCCGCAATGAGCAGTTCTTC.

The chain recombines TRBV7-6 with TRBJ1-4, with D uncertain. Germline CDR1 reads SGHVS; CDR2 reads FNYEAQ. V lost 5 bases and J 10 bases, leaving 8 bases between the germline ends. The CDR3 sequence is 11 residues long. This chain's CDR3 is CASSAEGKLFF. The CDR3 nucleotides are TGTGCCAGCAGCGCTGAAGGAAAACTGTTTTTT.

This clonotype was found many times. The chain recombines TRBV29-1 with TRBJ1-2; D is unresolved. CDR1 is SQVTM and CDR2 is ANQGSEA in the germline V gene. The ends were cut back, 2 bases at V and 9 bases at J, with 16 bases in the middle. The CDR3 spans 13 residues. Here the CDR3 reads CSVERELLYSYTF. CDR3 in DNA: TGCAGCGTTGAACGGGAGTTACTATATAGCTACACCTTC.

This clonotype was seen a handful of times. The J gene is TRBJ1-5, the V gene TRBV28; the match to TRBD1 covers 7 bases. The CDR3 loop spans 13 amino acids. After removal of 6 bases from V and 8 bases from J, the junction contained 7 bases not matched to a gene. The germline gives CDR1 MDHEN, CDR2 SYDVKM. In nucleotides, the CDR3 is TGTGCCAGCAGAACTTTCCAGGGGGAGCCCCAGCATTTT. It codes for CASRTFQGEPQHF.